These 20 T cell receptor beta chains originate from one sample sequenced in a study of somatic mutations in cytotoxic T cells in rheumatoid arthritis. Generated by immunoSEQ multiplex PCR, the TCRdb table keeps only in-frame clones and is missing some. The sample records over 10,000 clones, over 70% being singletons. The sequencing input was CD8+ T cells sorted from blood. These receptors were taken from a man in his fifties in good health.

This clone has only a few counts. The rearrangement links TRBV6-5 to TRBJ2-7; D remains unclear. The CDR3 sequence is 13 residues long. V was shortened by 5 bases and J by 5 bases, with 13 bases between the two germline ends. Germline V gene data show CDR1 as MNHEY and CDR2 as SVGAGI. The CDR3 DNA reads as TGTGCCAGCAGTGAAGCTATGCACAACGAGCAGTACGTC. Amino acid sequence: CASSEAMHNEQYV.

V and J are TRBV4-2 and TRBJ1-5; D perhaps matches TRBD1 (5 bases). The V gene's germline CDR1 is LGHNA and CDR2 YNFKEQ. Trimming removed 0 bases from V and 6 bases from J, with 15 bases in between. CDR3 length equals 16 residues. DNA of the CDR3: TGTGCCAGCAGCCAAGATCGGGGGGGAAGGGGTCAGCCCCAGCATTTT. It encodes CASSQDRGGRGQPQHF.

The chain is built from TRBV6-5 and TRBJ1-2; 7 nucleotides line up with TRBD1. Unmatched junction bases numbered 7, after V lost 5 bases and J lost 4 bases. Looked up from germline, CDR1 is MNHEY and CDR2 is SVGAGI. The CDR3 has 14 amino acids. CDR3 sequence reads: CASSPRGSGYGYTF. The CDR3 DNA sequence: TGTGCCAGCAGTCCCAGGGGGTCCGGCTATGGCTACACCTTC.

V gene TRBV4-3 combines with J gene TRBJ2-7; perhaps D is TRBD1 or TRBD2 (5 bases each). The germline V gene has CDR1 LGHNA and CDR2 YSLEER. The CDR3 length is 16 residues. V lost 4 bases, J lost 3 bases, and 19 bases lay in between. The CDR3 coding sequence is TGCGCCAGCAGCCTCGAGTATCGGGGACGGCTCTACGAGCAGTACTTC. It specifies CASSLEYRGRLYEQYF.

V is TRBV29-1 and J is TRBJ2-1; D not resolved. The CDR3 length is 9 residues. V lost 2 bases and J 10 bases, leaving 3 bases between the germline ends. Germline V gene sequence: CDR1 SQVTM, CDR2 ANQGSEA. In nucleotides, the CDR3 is TGCAGCGTTGAAAAGGAGCAGTTCTTC. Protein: CSVEKEQFF.

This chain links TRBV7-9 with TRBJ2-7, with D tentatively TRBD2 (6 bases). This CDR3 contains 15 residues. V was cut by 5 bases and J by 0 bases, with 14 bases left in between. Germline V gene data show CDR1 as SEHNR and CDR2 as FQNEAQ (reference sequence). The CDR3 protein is CASSQRDSSSYEQYF. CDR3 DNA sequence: TGTGCCAGCAGCCAGAGGGACTCTAGCTCCTACGAGCAGTACTTC.

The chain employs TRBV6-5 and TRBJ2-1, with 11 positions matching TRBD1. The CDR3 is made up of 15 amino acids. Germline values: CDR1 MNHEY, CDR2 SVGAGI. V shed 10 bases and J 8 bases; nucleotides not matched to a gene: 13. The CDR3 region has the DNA TGTGCCACCCCGATTGAGGGGACAGGGGGGCATGAGCAGTTCTTC. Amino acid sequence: CATPIEGTGGHEQFF.

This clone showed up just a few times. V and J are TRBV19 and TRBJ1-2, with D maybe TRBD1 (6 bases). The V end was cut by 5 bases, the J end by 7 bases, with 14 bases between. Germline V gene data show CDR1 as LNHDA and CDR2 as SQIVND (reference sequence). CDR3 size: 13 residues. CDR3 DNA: TGTGCCAGTAGTGGTGACAGGTTGGGTGGCTACACCTTC. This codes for CASSGDRLGGYTF.

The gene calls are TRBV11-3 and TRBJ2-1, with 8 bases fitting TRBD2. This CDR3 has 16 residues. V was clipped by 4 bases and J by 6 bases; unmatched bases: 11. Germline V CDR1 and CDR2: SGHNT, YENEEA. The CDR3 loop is CASSYRGGGEANEQFF. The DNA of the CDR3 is TGTGCCAGCAGCTACCGGGGGGGCGGGGAAGCCAATGAGCAGTTCTTC.

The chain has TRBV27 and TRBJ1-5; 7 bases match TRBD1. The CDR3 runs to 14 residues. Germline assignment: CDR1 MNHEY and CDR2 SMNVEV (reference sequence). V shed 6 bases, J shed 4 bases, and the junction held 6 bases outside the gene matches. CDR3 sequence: CASSSGTVNQPQHF. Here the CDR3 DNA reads TGTGCCAGCAGCTCCGGGACAGTGAATCAGCCCCAGCATTTT.

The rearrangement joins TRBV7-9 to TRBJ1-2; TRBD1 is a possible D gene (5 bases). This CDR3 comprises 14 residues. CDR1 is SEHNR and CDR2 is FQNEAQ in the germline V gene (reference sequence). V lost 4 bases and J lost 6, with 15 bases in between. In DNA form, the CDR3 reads TGTGCCAGCAGCTCTGTTACAGGTGAAAATGGCTACACCTTC. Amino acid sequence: CASSSVTGENGYTF.

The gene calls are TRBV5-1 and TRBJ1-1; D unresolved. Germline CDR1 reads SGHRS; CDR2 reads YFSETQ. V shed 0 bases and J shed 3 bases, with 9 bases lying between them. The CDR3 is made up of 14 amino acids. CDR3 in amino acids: CASSLEFSDTEAFF. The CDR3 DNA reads TGCGCCAGCAGCTTGGAGTTCAGCGACACTGAAGCTTTCTTT.

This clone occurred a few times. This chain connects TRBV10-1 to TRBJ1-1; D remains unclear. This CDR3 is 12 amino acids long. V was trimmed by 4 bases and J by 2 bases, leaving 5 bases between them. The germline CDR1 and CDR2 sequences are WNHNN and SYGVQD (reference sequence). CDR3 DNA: TGCGCCAGCAGTGGTGTTAACACTGAAGCTTTCTTT. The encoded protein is CASSGVNTEAFF.

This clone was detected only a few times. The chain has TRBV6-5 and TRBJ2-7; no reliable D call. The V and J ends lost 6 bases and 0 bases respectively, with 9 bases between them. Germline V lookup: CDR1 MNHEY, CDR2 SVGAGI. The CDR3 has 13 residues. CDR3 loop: CASSPGSSYEQYF. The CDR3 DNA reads TGTGCCAGCAGCCCCGGGTCCTCCTACGAGCAGTACTTC.

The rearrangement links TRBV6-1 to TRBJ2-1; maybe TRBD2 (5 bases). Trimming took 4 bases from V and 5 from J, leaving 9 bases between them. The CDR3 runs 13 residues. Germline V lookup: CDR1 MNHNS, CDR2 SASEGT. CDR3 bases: TGTGCCAGCAGTGCGGCTAGCCACAATGAGCAGTTCTTC. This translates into CASSAASHNEQFF.

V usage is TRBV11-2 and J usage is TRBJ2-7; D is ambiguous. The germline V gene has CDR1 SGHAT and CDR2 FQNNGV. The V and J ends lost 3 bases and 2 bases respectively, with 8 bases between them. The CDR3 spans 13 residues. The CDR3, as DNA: TGTGCCAGCAGCTTGGGCAGAGCCTACGAGCAGTACTTC. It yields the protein CASSLGRAYEQYF.

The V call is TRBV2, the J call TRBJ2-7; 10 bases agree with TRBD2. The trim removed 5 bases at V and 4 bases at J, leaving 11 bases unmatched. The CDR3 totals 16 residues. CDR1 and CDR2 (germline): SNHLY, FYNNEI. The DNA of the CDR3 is TGTGCCAGCAGTCTTACGCGGGCTAGCGGGAGTTACGAGCAGTACTTC. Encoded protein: CASSLTRASGSYEQYF.

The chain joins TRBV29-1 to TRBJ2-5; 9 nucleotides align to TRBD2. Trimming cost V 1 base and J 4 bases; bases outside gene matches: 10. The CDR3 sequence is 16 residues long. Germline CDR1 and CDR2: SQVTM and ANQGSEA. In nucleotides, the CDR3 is TGCAGCGTTGAAGGACGGCGGGAGGGCCAGGGAGAGACCCAGTACTTC. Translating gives CSVEGRREGQGETQYF.

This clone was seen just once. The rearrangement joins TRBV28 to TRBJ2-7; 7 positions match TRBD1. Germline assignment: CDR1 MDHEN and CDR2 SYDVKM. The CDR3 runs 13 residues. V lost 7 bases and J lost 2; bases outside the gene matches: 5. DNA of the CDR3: TGTGCCAGCATGGGGACAGAGACCTACGAGCAGTACTTC. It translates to CASMGTETYEQYF.

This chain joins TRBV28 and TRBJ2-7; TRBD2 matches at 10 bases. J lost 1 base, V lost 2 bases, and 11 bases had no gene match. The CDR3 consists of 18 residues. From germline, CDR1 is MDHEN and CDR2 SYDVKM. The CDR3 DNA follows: TGTGCCAGCAGTTTACGGGGGCTTAGCGGGGGGCCATCCTACGAGCAGTACGTC. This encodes CASSLRGLSGGPSYEQYV.